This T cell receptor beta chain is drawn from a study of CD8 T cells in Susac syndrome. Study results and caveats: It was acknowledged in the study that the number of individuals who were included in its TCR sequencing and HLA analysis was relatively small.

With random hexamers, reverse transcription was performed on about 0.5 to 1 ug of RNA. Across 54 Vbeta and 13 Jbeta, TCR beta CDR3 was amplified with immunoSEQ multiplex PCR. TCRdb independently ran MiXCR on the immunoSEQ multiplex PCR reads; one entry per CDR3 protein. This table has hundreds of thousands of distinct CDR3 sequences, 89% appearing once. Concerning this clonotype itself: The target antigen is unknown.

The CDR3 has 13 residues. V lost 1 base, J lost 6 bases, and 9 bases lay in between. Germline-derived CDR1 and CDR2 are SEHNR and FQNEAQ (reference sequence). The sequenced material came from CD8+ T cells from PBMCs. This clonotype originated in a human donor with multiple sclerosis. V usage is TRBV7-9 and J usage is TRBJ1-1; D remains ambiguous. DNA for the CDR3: TGTGCCAGCAGCTTAGTGTTATCCGCTGAAGCTTTCTTT. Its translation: CASSLVLSAEAFF.